This entry concerns a single TCR beta chain. These data are taken from a study of blood T cell repertoires in COVID-19. Study-level background: Sources were T cells, B-cell-depleted T cells, or PBMCs; the material itself was cDNA or gDNA.

Participants came from fewer than 25 US areas, aged about 18 to 89 years. Germline lookup yields CDR1 LGHNA and CDR2 YNFKEQ. The J segment lost 3 bases and the V segment lost 2 bases, leaving 2 bases of the junction unmatched. This CDR3 spans 14 amino acids. Original processing notes: For nucleated cells, counts were estimated from reference gene primer amplification. Clones were sequenced by immunoSEQ multiplex PCR, and TCRdb holds only the in-frame ones, with some missing. D and trimming were read from the DNA, whereas the V and J calls and clone size are those reported in that table. The table shows roughly 220,000 clones, with 85% to 90% occurring only once.

The sequencing input was PBMCs or T cells enriched from blood (not recorded which). The origin of this receptor is a woman between 50 and 59 years old with acute COVID-19. This rearrangement joins TRBV4-2 to TRBJ1-2, with 8 nucleotides matching TRBD1. CDR3 residues: CASSQLQGDYGYTF. The CDR3 DNA reads as TGTGCCAGCAGCCAACTACAGGGGGACTATGGCTACACCTTC.